This T cell receptor beta chain was profiled in a study of PD-1 blockade in mismatch repair-deficient tumors. Turning to the study itself: Patients had 12 mismatch repair-deficient cancer types, all previously treated and progressing. Study outcomes and limitations: Tumor-resident clones, often absent from pretreatment blood, expanded after pembrolizumab and then contracted.

In regard to this clone: Its matching antigen is unknown.

Clones were sequenced by immunoSEQ multiplex PCR, and TCRdb holds only the in-frame ones, with some missing. The sample includes about 34,000 clones, approximately 80% of them seen just once. PCR or immunohistochemistry showed mismatch repair deficiency in every enrolled patient. The TCR-sequenced patients were a few responders to pembrolizumab. Germline V gene sequence: CDR1 MDHEN, CDR2 SYDVKM. The CDR3 covers 17 residues. Deletions cut 1 base from V and 5 bases from J, with 17 bases between. The rearrangement links TRBV28 to TRBJ1-4; D remains ambiguous. The TCR comes from an adult with mismatch repair-deficient cancer. Sequences were derived from PBMCs, sampled less than 7 weeks after starting pembrolizumab. As DNA, the CDR3 is TGTGCCAGCAGTTTATATATTGGGGAGGGAATAAATGAAAAACTGTTTTTT. Its translation: CASSLYIGEGINEKLFF.